The text below deals with one TCR beta chain. The target antigen is unknown. This entry belongs to a study of T cell repertoires in cytomegalovirus infection. Turning to the study itself: Indications came from public TCR beta signatures; they pointed to CMV infection and to a matching HLA type.

V gave up 0 bases and J gave up 0 bases, with 11 bases separating them. The CDR3 runs 16 residues. From germline, CDR1 is SGHDN and CDR2 FVKESK. One entry per CDR3 protein results from TCRdb running MiXCR on the reads. Of approximately 990,000 distinct CDR3 sequences in the sample, roughly 30% were seen once. This chain links TRBV14 with TRBJ1-1; no reliable D call. The material was cultured CD8+ T cells from PBMCs, obtained from culture after CMV antigen stimulation. The TCR originated in a human donor in good health (CMV status not recorded). Some clones in this sample may be carry-over from other donors' samples. The CDR3: CASSQEPGIMNTEAFF. CDR3 sequence (DNA): TGTGCCAGCAGCCAAGAACCGGGCATAATGAACACTGAAGCTTTCTTT.